These T cell receptor beta chains were read from a single sample in a study of patients and donors after allogeneic stem cell transplantation. Using its own MiXCR run on the RT-PCR reads, TCRdb lists one record per CDR3 protein. The table includes 200,000 to 250,000 distinct CDR3 sequences, around an eighth detected once. Sequencing was carried out using blood, either unsorted or a sorted T cell fraction (not recorded which). Every receptor here comes from a human donor who was either an allogeneic HSCT recipient or a stem cell or donor lymphocyte infusion donor (not recorded which). It is not recorded whose cells these are; they may come from a transplant donor. The CDR3 runs from the conserved cysteine through the conserved F or W. Each record gives: D gene, clone size, V gene, J gene, CDR3 protein, CDR3 DNA. A D gene is named only where the DNA matches it firmly. Expanded clones are given a class, and other clones once, few, many or no size at all.

D: .
size: many
V: TRBV6-1
J: TRBJ1-4
CDR3: CASSKELGEKLFF
DNA: TGTGCCAGCAGTAAGGAACTTGGGGAAAAACTGTTTTTT

D: .
size: few
V: TRBV27
J: TRBJ2-4
CDR3: CASSSPGEAKNIQYF
DNA: TGTGCCAGCAGTAGTCCCGGGGAAGCCAAAAACATTCAGTACTTC

D: .
size: many
V: TRBV30
J: TRBJ2-3
CDR3: CAWRGLDTQYF
DNA: TGTGCCTGGAGGGGACTAGATACGCAGTATTTT

D: TRBD2
size: .
V: TRBV4-2
J: TRBJ2-3
CDR3: CASSVSGGVTSTDTQYF
DNA: TGTGCCAGCAGCGTTAGCGGGGGAGTCACTAGCACAGATACGCAGTATTTT

D: .
size: few
V: TRBV21-1
J: TRBJ1-1
CDR3: CASSRGQGAMNTEAFF
DNA: TGTGCCAGCAGCAGGGGCCAGGGGGCGATGAACACTGAAGCTTTCTTT

D: TRBD2
size: .
V: TRBV4-2
J: TRBJ2-1
CDR3: CASSQGRGGVNEQFF
DNA: TGTGCCAGCAGCCAAGGGCGGGGGGGCGTGAATGAGCAGTTCTTC

D: TRBD1
size: .
V: TRBV11-1
J: TRBJ2-2
CDR3: CASSLAQAGRGRTGELFF
DNA: TGTGCCAGCAGCTTAGCGCAAGCTGGCAGGGGGCGAACCGGGGAGCTGTTTTTT

D: TRBD2
size: few
V: TRBV4-2
J: TRBJ2-1
CDR3: CASSLSGSNYNEQFF
DNA: TGTGCCAGCAGCCTTAGCGGGAGTAACTACAATGAGCAGTTCTTC

D: TRBD2
size: few
V: TRBV18
J: TRBJ2-5
CDR3: CASSPGLGHAETQYF
DNA: TGTGCCAGCTCACCAGGACTAGGCCACGCCGAGACCCAGTACTTC

D: TRBD2
size: many
V: TRBV5-5
J: TRBJ2-5
CDR3: CASSYMGGGRQGTQYF
DNA: TGTGCCAGCAGCTACATGGGAGGCGGGAGGCAAGGGACCCAGTACTTC

D: .
size: many
V: TRBV14
J: TRBJ2-1
CDR3: CASSQGGPEQFF
DNA: TGTGCCAGCAGCCAGGGGGGCCCTGAGCAGTTCTTC

D: TRBD2
size: .
V: TRBV6-1
J: TRBJ2-2
CDR3: CASRKLAGGRAGELFF
DNA: TGTGCCAGCAGGAAACTAGCGGGGGGGCGCGCCGGGGAGCTGTTTTTT

D: .
size: .
V: TRBV5-5
J: TRBJ2-3
CDR3: CASSLEGRTDTQYF
DNA: TGTGCCAGCAGCTTGGAGGGTCGCACAGATACGCAGTATTTT

D: TRBD2
size: few
V: TRBV2
J: TRBJ2-3
CDR3: CASKGGSPSTDTQYF
DNA: TGTGCCAGCAAAGGCGGGAGCCCTAGCACAGATACGCAGTATTTT

D: .
size: few
V: TRBV5-1
J: TRBJ2-3
CDR3: CASSLRGSGGDTQYF
DNA: TGCGCCAGCAGCTTGCGGGGTAGCGGAGGGGATACGCAGTATTTT

D: TRBD1
size: .
V: TRBV2
J: TRBJ2-3
CDR3: CATRRGQVSTDTQYF
DNA: TGTGCCACCCGAAGGGGACAGGTCAGCACAGATACGCAGTATTTT

D: .
size: few
V: TRBV2
J: TRBJ1-1
CDR3: CASSRGQDTEAFF
DNA: TGTGCCAGCAGTAGGGGTCAGGACACTGAAGCTTTCTTT

D: TRBD1
size: many
V: TRBV29-1
J: TRBJ1-1
CDR3: CSGGQGSNTEAFF
DNA: TGCAGCGGGGGACAGGGATCGAACACTGAAGCTTTCTTT

D: .
size: few
V: TRBV10-3
J: TRBJ2-7
CDR3: CAISRTDTLPYEQYF
DNA: TGTGCCATCAGTAGGACGGACACTTTACCCTACGAGCAGTACTTC

D: TRBD2
size: many
V: TRBV9
J: TRBJ2-5
CDR3: CASSGGTSGGYQETQYF
DNA: TGTGCCAGCAGCGGAGGGACTAGCGGGGGATACCAAGAGACCCAGTACTTC

D: TRBD1
size: few
V: TRBV7-2
J: TRBJ2-5
CDR3: CASRLGQGYFETQYF
DNA: TGTGCCAGCAGATTAGGACAGGGGTACTTCGAGACCCAGTACTTC

D: .
size: few
V: TRBV12-5
J: TRBJ1-1
CDR3: CASGSFGDAFF
DNA: TGTGCTAGTGGTTCGTTCGGGGACGCTTTCTTT

D: .
size: .
V: TRBV9
J: TRBJ2-1
CDR3: CASSFSGTRQNEQFF
DNA: TGTGCCAGCAGCTTTTCCGGAACTCGCCAAAATGAGCAGTTCTTC

D: .
size: .
V: TRBV18
J: TRBJ1-3
CDR3: CASSRQDSSSGNTIYF
DNA: TGTGCCAGCTCCCGACAGGATTCTTCCTCTGGAAACACCATATATTTT

D: .
size: .
V: TRBV25-1
J: TRBJ2-7
CDR3: CASSASRHEQYF
DNA: TGTGCCAGCAGTGCTTCCAGGCACGAGCAGTACTTC

D: .
size: few
V: TRBV10-3
J: TRBJ2-3
CDR3: CAISELRGRDTQYF
DNA: TGTGCCATCAGTGAGCTTAGGGGGAGGGATACGCAGTATTTT

D: .
size: .
V: TRBV7-2
J: TRBJ2-1
CDR3: CASSLFQERGPFF
DNA: TGTGCCAGCAGCTTATTCCAGGAGAGGGGTCCGTTCTTC

D: .
size: .
V: TRBV6-2/TRBV6-3
J: TRBJ2-6
CDR3: CASSYSTQGIESGANVLTF
DNA: TGTGCCAGCAGTTACTCGACCCAGGGAATTGAGTCTGGGGCCAACGTCCTGACTTTC

D: .
size: many
V: TRBV5-1
J: TRBJ1-2
CDR3: CASSLSGPNYGYTF
DNA: TGCGCCAGCAGCTTGTCCGGGCCGAACTATGGCTACACCTTC

D: TRBD1
size: few
V: TRBV7-6
J: TRBJ1-1
CDR3: CASKKDRRDHTEAFF
DNA: TGTGCCAGCAAGAAGGACAGGAGAGACCACACTGAAGCTTTCTTT

D: TRBD2
size: many
V: TRBV3-1
J: TRBJ2-7
CDR3: CASSHGLADSSYEQYF
DNA: TGTGCCAGCAGCCACGGACTAGCGGATAGCTCCTACGAGCAGTACTTC

D: TRBD1
size: many
V: TRBV19
J: TRBJ2-1
CDR3: CASKWDRSDEQFF
DNA: TGTGCCAGTAAGTGGGACAGGAGCGATGAGCAGTTCTTC

D: TRBD1
size: medium-sized
V: TRBV7-2
J: TRBJ2-7
CDR3: CASSTRQGGLYEQYF
DNA: TGTGCCAGCAGCACCCGACAGGGGGGACTCTACGAGCAGTACTTC

D: .
size: once
V: TRBV30
J: TRBJ1-6
CDR3: CAWSATRGSSPLHF
DNA: TGTGCCTGGAGTGCTACTCGCGGGAGTTCACCCCTCCACTTT

D: .
size: many
V: TRBV11-2
J: TRBJ1-3
CDR3: CASSPDNLSGNTIYF
DNA: TGTGCCAGCAGTCCAGACAACCTCTCTGGAAACACCATATATTTT

D: TRBD1
size: .
V: TRBV14
J: TRBJ2-1
CDR3: CASSPMGQLSYNEQFF
DNA: TGTGCCAGCAGCCCCATGGGACAGCTCTCCTACAATGAGCAGTTCTTC

D: TRBD1
size: few
V: TRBV4-3
J: TRBJ1-5
CDR3: CASSQDPVGGLFQPQHF
DNA: TGCGCCAGCAGCCAAGATCCGGTAGGGGGCTTGTTTCAGCCCCAGCATTTT

D: .
size: few
V: TRBV20-1
J: TRBJ1-1
CDR3: CSAPGDGHTEAFF
DNA: TGCAGTGCCCCCGGGGACGGTCACACTGAAGCTTTCTTT

D: .
size: .
V: TRBV10-3
J: TRBJ1-2
CDR3: CATSQDYGYTF
DNA: TGTGCTACCTCCCAGGATTATGGCTACACCTTC

D: TRBD2
size: few
V: TRBV19
J: TRBJ2-1
CDR3: CACSGRSYNEQFF
DNA: TGTGCCTGTAGCGGGCGCTCCTACAATGAGCAGTTCTTC

D: TRBD2
size: many
V: TRBV5-6
J: TRBJ2-1
CDR3: CASTGLAGIYEQFF
DNA: TGTGCCAGCACAGGACTAGCGGGAATCTATGAGCAGTTCTTC

D: .
size: few
V: TRBV20-1
J: TRBJ2-1
CDR3: CSARAEGANEQFF
DNA: TGCAGTGCTAGGGCGGAGGGGGCCAATGAGCAGTTCTTC

D: .
size: many
V: TRBV29-1
J: TRBJ1-2
CDR3: CSVVESYGYTF
DNA: TGCAGCGTTGTGGAGAGCTATGGCTACACCTTC

D: .
size: many
V: TRBV4-3
J: TRBJ2-7
CDR3: CASSQDVADQNGYEQYF
DNA: TGCGCCAGCAGCCAAGATGTTGCAGACCAGAACGGCTACGAGCAGTACTTC

D: .
size: few
V: TRBV5-1
J: TRBJ1-2
CDR3: CASSLIVTSNYGYTF
DNA: TGCGCCAGCAGCTTGATTGTGACATCTAACTATGGCTACACCTTC

D: .
size: many
V: TRBV9
J: TRBJ2-2
CDR3: CASRSGRVDGELFF
DNA: TGTGCCAGCAGGTCCGGCAGGGTTGACGGGGAGCTGTTTTTT

D: TRBD2
size: few
V: TRBV11-2
J: TRBJ2-1
CDR3: CASSPMTSGLLEQFF
DNA: TGTGCCAGCAGCCCCATGACTAGCGGGTTGCTTGAGCAGTTCTTC

D: .
size: .
V: TRBV19
J: TRBJ2-7
CDR3: CASSIAPTGRPEQYF
DNA: TGTGCCAGTAGTATAGCCCCCACAGGGAGGCCCGAGCAGTACTTC

D: TRBD1
size: many
V: TRBV5-1
J: TRBJ2-7
CDR3: CASSLEGTGVNEQYF
DNA: TGCGCCAGCAGCTTGGAAGGGACAGGGGTAAACGAGCAGTACTTC

D: TRBD2
size: .
V: TRBV24-1
J: TRBJ2-1
CDR3: CATSTSGRAYNEQFF
DNA: TGTGCCACCTCCACTAGCGGGAGGGCCTACAATGAGCAGTTCTTC

D: .
size: .
V: TRBV19
J: TRBJ1-1
CDR3: CASSIDPGLKNTEAFF
DNA: TGTGCCAGTAGTATAGATCCGGGACTGAAGAACACTGAAGCTTTCTTT

D: .
size: few
V: TRBV7-3
J: TRBJ2-6
CDR3: CASSFQGGSGANVLTF
DNA: TGTGCCAGCAGCTTTCAAGGGGGCTCTGGGGCCAACGTCCTGACTTTC

D: TRBD2
size: .
V: TRBV20-1
J: TRBJ2-1
CDR3: CRPIKAGGLYNEQFF
DNA: TGCAGGCCAATTAAAGCGGGGGGTCTTTACAATGAGCAGTTCTTC

D: TRBD1
size: few
V: TRBV11-2
J: TRBJ1-1
CDR3: CASSLFGTGGTEAFF
DNA: TGTGCCAGCAGCTTATTCGGGACAGGGGGCACTGAAGCTTTCTTT

D: .
size: few
V: TRBV2
J: TRBJ2-7
CDR3: CASSGGGNHYEQYF
DNA: TGTGCCAGCAGTGGAGGCGGGAACCACTACGAGCAGTACTTC